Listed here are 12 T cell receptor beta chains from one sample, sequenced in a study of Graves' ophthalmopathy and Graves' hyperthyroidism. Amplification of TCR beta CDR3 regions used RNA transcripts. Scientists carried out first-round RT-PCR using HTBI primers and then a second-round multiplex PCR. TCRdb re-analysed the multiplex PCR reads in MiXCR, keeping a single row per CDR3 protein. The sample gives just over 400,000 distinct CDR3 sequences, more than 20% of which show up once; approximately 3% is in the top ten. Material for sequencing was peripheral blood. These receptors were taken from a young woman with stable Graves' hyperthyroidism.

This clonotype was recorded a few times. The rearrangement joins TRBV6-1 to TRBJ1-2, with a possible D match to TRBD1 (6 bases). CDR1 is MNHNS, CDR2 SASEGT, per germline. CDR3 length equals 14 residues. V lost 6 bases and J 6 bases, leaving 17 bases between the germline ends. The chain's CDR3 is CASRPTGKGNGYTF. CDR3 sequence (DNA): TGTGCCAGCAGACCTACAGGGAAGGGAAATGGCTACACCTTC.

CDR3 DNA sequence: TGTGCCAGCAGTTCTGACGGGGGGAGTTACGAGCAGTACTTC. This codes for CASSSDGGSYEQYF. V usage is TRBV6-5 and J usage is TRBJ2-7; the match to TRBD2 covers 7 bases. CDR1 is MNHEY and CDR2 is SVGAGI in the germline V gene. The CDR3 contains 14 residues. The trim removed 4 bases at V and 4 bases at J, leaving 7 bases unmatched.

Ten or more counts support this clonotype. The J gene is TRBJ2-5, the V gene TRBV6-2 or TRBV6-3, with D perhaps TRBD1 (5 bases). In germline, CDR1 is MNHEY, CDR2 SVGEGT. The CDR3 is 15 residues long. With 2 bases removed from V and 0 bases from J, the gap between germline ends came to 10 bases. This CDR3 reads CASSYTGRNQETQYF. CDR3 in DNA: TGTGCCAGCAGTTACACAGGACGGAACCAAGAGACCCAGTACTTC.

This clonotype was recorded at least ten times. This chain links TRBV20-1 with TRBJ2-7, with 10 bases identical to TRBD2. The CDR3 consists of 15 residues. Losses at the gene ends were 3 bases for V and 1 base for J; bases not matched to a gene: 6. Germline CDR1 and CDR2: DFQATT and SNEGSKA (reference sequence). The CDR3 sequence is CSASDLAGVSYEQYF. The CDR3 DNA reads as TGCAGTGCTAGTGACCTAGCGGGAGTTTCCTACGAGCAGTACTTC.

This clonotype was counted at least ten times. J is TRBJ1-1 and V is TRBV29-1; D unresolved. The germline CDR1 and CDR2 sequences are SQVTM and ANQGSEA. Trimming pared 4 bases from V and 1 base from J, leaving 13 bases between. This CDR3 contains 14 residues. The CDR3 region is CSVAGGQPNTEAFF. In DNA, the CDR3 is TGCAGCGTTGCTGGCGGTCAGCCGAACACTGAAGCTTTCTTT. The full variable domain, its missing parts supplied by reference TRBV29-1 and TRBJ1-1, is SAVISQKPSRDICQRGTSLTIQCQVDSQVTMMFWYRQQPGQSLTLIATANQGSEATYESGFVIDKFPISRPNLTFSTLTVSNMSPEDSSIYLCSVAGGQPNTEAFFGQGTRLTVV.

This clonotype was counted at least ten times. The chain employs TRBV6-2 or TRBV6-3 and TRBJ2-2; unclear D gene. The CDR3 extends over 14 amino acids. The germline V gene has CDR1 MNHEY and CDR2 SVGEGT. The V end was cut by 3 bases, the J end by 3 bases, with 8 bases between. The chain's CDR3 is CASSYGHYTGELFF. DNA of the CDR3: TGTGCCAGCAGTTATGGGCACTACACCGGGGAGCTGTTTTTT.

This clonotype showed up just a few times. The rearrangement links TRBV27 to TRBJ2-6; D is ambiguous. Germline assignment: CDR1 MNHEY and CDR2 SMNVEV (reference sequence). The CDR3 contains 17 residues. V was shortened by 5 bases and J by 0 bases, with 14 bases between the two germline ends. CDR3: CASSTLRKVSGANVLTF. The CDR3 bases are TGTGCCAGCAGTACCCTCCGGAAAGTCTCTGGGGCCAACGTCCTGACTTTC.

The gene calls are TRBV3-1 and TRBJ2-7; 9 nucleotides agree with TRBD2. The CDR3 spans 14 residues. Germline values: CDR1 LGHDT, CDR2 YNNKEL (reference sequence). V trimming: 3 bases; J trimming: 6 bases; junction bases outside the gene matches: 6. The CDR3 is CASSQRQRGAEQYF. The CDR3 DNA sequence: TGTGCCAGCAGCCAGAGGCAGCGGGGGGCCGAGCAGTACTTC.

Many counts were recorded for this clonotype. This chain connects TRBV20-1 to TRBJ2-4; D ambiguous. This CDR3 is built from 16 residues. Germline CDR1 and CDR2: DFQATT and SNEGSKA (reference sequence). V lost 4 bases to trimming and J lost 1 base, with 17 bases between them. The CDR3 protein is CSAKIPRLEAKNIQYF. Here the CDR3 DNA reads TGCAGTGCTAAGATACCGAGACTGGAGGCCAAAAACATTCAGTACTTC.

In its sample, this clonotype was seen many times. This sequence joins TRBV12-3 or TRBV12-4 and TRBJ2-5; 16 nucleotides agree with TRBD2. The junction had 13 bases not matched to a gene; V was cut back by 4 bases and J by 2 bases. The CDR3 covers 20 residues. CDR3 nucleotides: TGTGCCAGCAGTTCTCCGGGACTAGCGGGAGGGCCTCATTTGCAAGAGACCCAGTACTTC. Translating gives CASSSPGLAGGPHLQETQYF.

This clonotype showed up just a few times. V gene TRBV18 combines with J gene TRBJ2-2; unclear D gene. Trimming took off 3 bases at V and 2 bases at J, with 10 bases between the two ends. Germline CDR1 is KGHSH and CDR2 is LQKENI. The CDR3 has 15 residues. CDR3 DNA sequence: TGTGCCAGCTCACCGAACGCCATTAACACCGGGGAGCTGTTTTTT. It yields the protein CASSPNAINTGELFF.

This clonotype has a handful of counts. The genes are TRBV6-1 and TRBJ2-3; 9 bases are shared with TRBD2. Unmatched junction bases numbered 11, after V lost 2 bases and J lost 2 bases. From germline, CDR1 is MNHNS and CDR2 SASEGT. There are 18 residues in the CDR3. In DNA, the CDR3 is TGTGCCAGCAGTGAAAACCCTCCTAGCGGGGATCTCACAGATACGCAGTATTTT. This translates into CASSENPPSGDLTDTQYF.